A selection of T cell receptor beta chains follows, all from one sample in a study of PD-1 blockade in classical Hodgkin lymphoma. TCRdb's table, derived via immunoSEQ multiplex PCR, lists solely in-frame clones and lacks some. The data show about 13,000 clones, roughly 77% seen once. The sample in question was peripheral blood mononuclear cells (PBMCs), obtained at baseline. The receptors stem from a human donor with classical Hodgkin lymphoma. The CDR3 runs from the conserved cysteine through the conserved F or W.

CDR3,V,J
CASRRGGLAEGTQYF,TRBV19,TRBJ2-5
CASSPPGQGWSNEKLFF,TRBV18,TRBJ1-4
CASSRDRGRETQYF,TRBV6-5,TRBJ2-5
CASSASGSPPTNEKLFF,TRBV7-9,TRBJ1-4
CASSVAGAGETQYF,TRBV10-1,TRBJ2-5
CASSSGQVSNQPQHF,TRBV6-6,TRBJ1-5
CASSLEGGGGNQPQHF,TRBV11-2,TRBJ1-5
CASSIGGNGANVLTF,TRBV19,TRBJ2-6
CASSLARTGLHGYTF,TRBV7-2,TRBJ1-2
CASSLIGLGIYNEQFF,TRBV5-6,TRBJ2-1
CASSRRDGYSNQPQHF,TRBV5-8,TRBJ1-5
CASSPLGGTDTQYF,TRBV11-2,TRBJ2-3
CASSWGQTQNTEAFF,TRBV5-1,TRBJ1-1
CASSHYEQYF,TRBV6-1,TRBJ2-7
CAWSVAGMIVLRHGYTF,TRBV30,TRBJ1-2
CASSLAGPGSGGYTF,TRBV5-6,TRBJ1-2
CAILRDRGSSTDTQYF,TRBV5-1,TRBJ2-3
CASSFRGETEAFF,TRBV28,TRBJ1-1
CASSPRTGGNTIYF,TRBV11-2,TRBJ1-3
CASSKAGGPNTGELFF,TRBV19,TRBJ2-2
CASSRHHRGADRTTEAFF,TRBV11-2,TRBJ1-1
CASSPPLTGNTEAFF,TRBV18,TRBJ1-1
CASSLAGSQPQHF,TRBV7-2,TRBJ1-5
CASSPPSGFVEGTNEKLFF,TRBV18,TRBJ1-4